Given below is one T cell receptor (beta chain) in context. The record originates from a study of blood T cell repertoires in COVID-19. TCRdb's table, derived via immunoSEQ multiplex PCR, lists solely in-frame clones and lacks some. Of 250,000 to 300,000 clones detected, 88% appear once; the ten largest clones hold just under 1%. Categorization into cohorts depended on clinical history that participants reported. The CDR3 extends over 16 amino acids. Germline V CDR1 and CDR2: SGHVS, FNYEAQ. Trimming took 6 bases from V and 5 from J; bases not matched to a gene: 9. This sequence was found in a woman aged 30 to 39 who had recovered from COVID-19. Sequenced: PBMCs or T cells enriched from blood (not recorded which). The chain couples TRBV7-6 to TRBJ2-3; 12 nucleotides align to TRBD2. The CDR3 loop reads CASSDLAGGSGDTQYF. DNA for the CDR3: TGTGCCAGCAGTGACCTAGCGGGAGGGTCCGGAGATACGCAGTATTTT.